This T cell receptor (beta chain) was identified in a study of CD8 T cells in Susac syndrome. An input of 0.5 to 1 ug of RNA was subjected to reverse transcription using random hexamers. TCRdb ran MiXCR on the immunoSEQ multiplex PCR reads and lists one entry per CDR3 protein. The sample holds about 210,000 distinct CDR3 sequences, 95% seen once. The CDR3 extends over 12 amino acids. Germline loops: CDR1 GTSNPN, CDR2 SVGIG (reference sequence). Trimming removed 0 bases at V and 10 bases at J, with 12 bases between. This clonotype was seen only once. The receptor's source is a human donor with multiple sclerosis. V gene TRBV30 combines with J gene TRBJ1-1; D is possibly TRBD1 (5 bases). The sample was CD4+ T cells from PBMCs. CDR3 nucleotide sequence: TGTGCCTGGAGTGTTCGGGGGTACGGAGCTTTCTTT. This sequence encodes CAWSVRGYGAFF.